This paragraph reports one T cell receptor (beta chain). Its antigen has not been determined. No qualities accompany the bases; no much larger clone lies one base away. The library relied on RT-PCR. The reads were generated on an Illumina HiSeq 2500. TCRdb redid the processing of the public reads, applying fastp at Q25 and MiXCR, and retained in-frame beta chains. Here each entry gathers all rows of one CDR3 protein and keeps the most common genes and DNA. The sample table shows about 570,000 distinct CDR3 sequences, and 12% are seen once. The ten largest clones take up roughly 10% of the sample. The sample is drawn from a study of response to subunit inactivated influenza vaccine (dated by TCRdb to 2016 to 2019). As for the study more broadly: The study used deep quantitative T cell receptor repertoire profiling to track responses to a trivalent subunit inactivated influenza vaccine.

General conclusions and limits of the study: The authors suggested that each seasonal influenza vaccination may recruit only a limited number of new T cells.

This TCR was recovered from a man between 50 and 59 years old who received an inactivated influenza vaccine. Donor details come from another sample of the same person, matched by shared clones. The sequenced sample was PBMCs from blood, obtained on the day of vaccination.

The CDR3 in this case is CSARQHTSSTDTQYF. The sequence in DNA is TGCAGTGCTAGACAACATACGTCTAGCACAGATACGCAGTATTTT. The chain was built from TRBV20-1 and TRBJ2-3; the D gene is not confidently resolved. The CDR3 runs 15 residues from the cysteine to the phenylalanine. The read is trimmed to its CDR3 DNA, 45 bases read in frame from base 1. The germline V gene (reference sequence) gives CDR1 as DFQATT and CDR2 as SNEGSKA. V loses 2 bases of germline sequence and J loses 0 bases, and the interval between the two ends is 12 bases.